This T cell receptor beta chain emerged from a study of vaccination effects on CD4 cells after COVID-19. TCRdb keeps only in-frame clones here, not all; method: immunoSEQ multiplex PCR. The sample records fewer than 85,000 clones, 74% being singletons. This clone has a handful of counts. Its matching antigen is unknown. Following a roughly 11-day culture, CD4+ T cells were purified. Each person got two doses of an mRNA SARS-CoV-2 vaccine, BNT162b2 or mRNA-1273. The CDR3 has 20 amino acids. The J segment lost 3 bases and the V segment lost 0 bases, leaving 11 bases of the junction unmatched. Germline V gene lookup returns CDR1 MNHEY and CDR2 SVGEGT.

This TCR was sampled from a human donor who received a COVID-19 vaccine. This specimen consisted of CD4+ T cells from PBMCs cultured without peptide, obtained after COVID-19 vaccination. The chain employs TRBV6-2 or TRBV6-3 and TRBJ2-2; 12 bases map to TRBD2. CDR3 in DNA: TGTGCCAGCAGTTACTCTCTGCGGCTAGCGGGGGGGACAGACACCGGGGAGCTGTTTTTT. It is translated as CASSYSLRLAGGTDTGELFF.